The 8 T cell receptor beta chains in this list originate from one sample, sequenced in a study of Ad26.COV2.S vaccination and SARS-CoV-2 variants. The repertoire was sequenced with immunoSEQ multiplex PCR; TCRdb's copy has only in-frame clones and lacks some. The sample records 200,000 to 300,000 clones, about 83% being singletons. Stated treatment: roughly 20 received Ad26.COV2.S at low or high dose, single or two shots; roughly five received placebo; per-sample allocation not given. On day 63 after the first injection, vaccine and placebo recipients gave samples. This specimen consisted of peripheral blood, obtained in a trial of Ad26.COV2.S vaccine versus placebo. The source of these receptors is a person between 18 and 60 years old who received the Ad26.COV2.S COVID-19 vaccine or a placebo.

The chain carries TRBV6-2 or TRBV6-3 and TRBJ2-5; D remains ambiguous. V was trimmed by 4 bases and J by 4 bases, leaving 16 bases between them. Germline CDR1 is MNHEY and CDR2 is SVGEGT. This CDR3 spans 15 amino acids. CDR3 loop: CASSFSAPTGETQYF. CDR3 nucleotide sequence: TGTGCCAGCAGTTTTTCAGCCCCAACGGGAGAGACCCAGTACTTC.

The CDR3 DNA reads as TGTGCCAGCAGTGATCCCTTTTACGAGCAGTACGTC. As protein: CASSDPFYEQYV. The chain is built from TRBV6-1 and TRBJ2-7, with no clear D. This CDR3 region has 12 residues. The V end was cut by 3 bases, the J end by 4 bases, with 7 bases between. Germline lookup yields CDR1 MNHNS and CDR2 SASEGT.

The CDR3 region is CASSEEGVAKLFF. In DNA form, the CDR3 reads TGTGCCAGCAGCGAGGAGGGGGTGGCGAAACTGTTTTTT. The chain joins TRBV5-4 to TRBJ1-4, with D tentatively TRBD1 (6 bases). Germline-derived CDR1 and CDR2 are SGHNT and YYREEE (reference sequence). V lost 4 bases to trimming and J lost 11 bases, with 15 bases between them. CDR3 length: 13 amino acids.

Points on this clone: Other DNA sequences within the sample encode an identical CDR3. The chain links TRBV19 to TRBJ1-1, with D possibly TRBD1 on 6 matching bases. The CDR3 consists of 12 residues. CDR1 and CDR2 (germline): LNHDA, SQIVND (reference sequence). V lost 11 bases to trimming and J lost 0 bases, with 10 bases between them. The CDR3 sequence is CASGHLNTEAFF. CDR3 sequence (DNA): TGTGCCTCGGGACACCTGAACACTGAAGCTTTCTTT.

The chain links TRBV7-9 to TRBJ2-1; TRBD2 aligns across 10 bases. The junction had 9 bases not matched to a gene; V was cut back by 4 bases and J by 6 bases. This CDR3 contains 16 residues. Germline V lookup: CDR1 SEHNR, CDR2 FQNEAQ (reference sequence). CDR3 nucleotides: TGTGCCAGCAGCTGGCCCACTAGCGGGAAAAGCAATGAGCAGTTCTTC. This codes for CASSWPTSGKSNEQFF.

This chain uses TRBV28 with TRBJ1-1, with D perhaps matching TRBD1 (5 bases). Per germline, CDR1 MDHEN and CDR2 SYDVKM. Trimming left V 5 bases short and J 1 base short, with 11 bases between. CDR3 length: 14 residues. The CDR3 nucleotides are TGTGCCAGCAGTCTCAGGGCGCGGAACACTGAAGCTTTCTTT. This gives the protein CASSLRARNTEAFF. Full variable domain (missing parts from reference TRBV28 and TRBJ1-1): DVKVTQSSRYLVKRTGEKVFLECVQDMDHENMFWYRQDPGLGLRLIYFSYDVKMKEKGDIPEGYSVSREKKERFSLILESASTNQTSMYLCASSLRARNTEAFFGQGTRLTVV.

Comment on this clone: An end of the junction differs from the germline gene, which may be a read error. This rearrangement joins TRBV6-6 to TRBJ1-6; 7 bases are shared with TRBD1. Germline V gene sequence: CDR1 MNHNY, CDR2 SVGAGI (reference sequence). CDR3 length: 16 amino acids. CDR3 protein: CAGSVQGSSYNSPLHF. The DNA for the CDR3 is TGTGCCGGCAGCGTACAGGGGAGCTCCTATAATTCACCCCTCCACTTT.

V is TRBV5-5 and J is TRBJ1-1, with TRBD1 matching 8 bases. The germline V gene encodes CDR1 SGHKS and CDR2 YYEKEE (reference sequence). The CDR3 has 14 residues. The junction had 6 bases not matched to a gene; V was cut back by 4 bases and J by 4 bases. This CDR3 reads CASSQDRGGTEAFF. The DNA of the CDR3 is TGTGCCAGCAGCCAAGACAGGGGCGGCACTGAAGCTTTCTTT.